Listed below are T cell receptor beta chains from one sample, sequenced in a study of spatial heterogeneity in lung cancer. TCRdb independently ran MiXCR on the 5' RACE reads; one entry per CDR3 protein. The sample holds some 120,000 distinct CDR3 sequences, 12% seen once. The sequencing used PBMCs, collected at follow-up. These receptors were taken from a male donor with early-stage non-small cell lung cancer. Both conserved end residues are part of each CDR3. A D gene is named only where the DNA matches it firmly. Not every row has a clone size; where given, it reads once, few, many or a size class.

V,J,D,size,CDR3,DNA
TRBV7-6,TRBJ2-1,.,many,CASSLVRGDEQFF,TGTGCCAGCAGCTTAGTTAGAGGGGATGAGCAGTTCTTC
TRBV7-6,TRBJ2-3,TRBD2,many,CASSSLAGARDTQYF,TGTGCCAGCAGCTCACTAGCGGGGGCTAGAGATACGCAGTATTTT
TRBV7-2,TRBJ2-7,TRBD2,.,CASSLEGSGVPYF,TGTGCCAGCAGCTTAGAAGGTAGCGGGGTCCCGTACTTC
TRBV6-5,TRBJ2-7,.,few,CASSYSSAQLYEQYF,TGTGCCAGCAGTTACTCCTCTGCTCAACTCTACGAGCAGTACTTC
TRBV10-3,TRBJ1-2,.,.,CAISDQGPYIYGYTF,TGTGCCATCAGTGATCAGGGCCCGTATATATATGGCTACACCTTC
TRBV27,TRBJ2-7,.,few,CASSLGLPDLEQYF,TGTGCCAGCAGTTTGGGACTCCCCGACCTCGAGCAGTACTTC
TRBV6-6,TRBJ1-2,.,few,CASSPRGGGLGYTF,TGTGCCAGCAGTCCCCGGGGCGGAGGCCTAGGCTACACCTTC
TRBV5-1,TRBJ2-5,.,many,CASSIQETQYF,TGCGCCAGCAGCATCCAAGAGACCCAGTACTTC
TRBV2,TRBJ1-6,.,.,CASRASNSPLHF,TGTGCCAGCCGGGCCTCCAATTCACCCCTCCACTTT
TRBV6-5,TRBJ1-5,.,.,CASSYGAPQGYSNQPQHF,TGTGCCAGCAGTTACGGGGCGCCGCAAGGGTATAGCAATCAGCCCCAGCATTTT
TRBV20-1,TRBJ1-5,.,.,CSARGDSSNQPQHF,TGCAGTGCTAGAGGCGACAGTAGCAATCAGCCCCAGCATTTT
TRBV11-2,TRBJ1-6,.,few,CASSSGVGHSSPLHF,TGTGCCAGCAGCTCCGGTGTGGGGCATAGTTCACCCCTCCACTTT
TRBV18,TRBJ1-2,.,few,CASSPAGGYGYTF,TGTGCCAGCTCACCCGCGGGTGGCTATGGCTACACCTTC
TRBV7-8,TRBJ1-3,TRBD1,few,CASSLYRGGGNTIYF,TGTGCCAGCAGCTTATACAGGGGAGGGGGAAACACCATATATTTT
TRBV11-2,TRBJ2-3,TRBD2,few,CASGSGVSTDTQYF,TGTGCCAGCGGTAGCGGGGTTAGCACAGATACGCAGTATTTT
TRBV7-9,TRBJ1-3,.,.,CASSSDGGVGGNTIYF,TGTGCCAGCAGCTCCGACGGGGGGGTAGGTGGAAACACCATATATTTT
TRBV5-4,TRBJ2-2,.,few,CASSIQTTANTGELFF,TGTGCCAGCAGCATCCAGACGACAGCTAACACCGGGGAGCTGTTTTTT
TRBV6-2/TRBV6-3,TRBJ2-7,.,few,CASSYSRGAYEQYF,TGTGCCAGCAGTTACTCGAGGGGGGCCTACGAGCAGTACTTC
TRBV7-8,TRBJ2-3,.,many,CASSLAVGQWGTSTDTQYF,TGTGCCAGCAGCTTAGCGGTGGGGCAATGGGGAACAAGCACAGATACGCAGTATTTT
TRBV2,TRBJ1-4,TRBD1,.,CASTDKGAWVEKLFF,TGTGCCAGCACGGACAAGGGGGCTTGGGTAGAAAAACTGTTTTTT
TRBV7-9,TRBJ2-3,.,.,CASSSRQVRDTQYF,TGTGCCAGCAGCTCGAGACAGGTCAGAGATACGCAGTATTTT
TRBV7-9,TRBJ2-7,.,.,CASSRPGSHEQYF,TGTGCCAGCAGCCGACCAGGGTCCCACGAGCAGTACTTC